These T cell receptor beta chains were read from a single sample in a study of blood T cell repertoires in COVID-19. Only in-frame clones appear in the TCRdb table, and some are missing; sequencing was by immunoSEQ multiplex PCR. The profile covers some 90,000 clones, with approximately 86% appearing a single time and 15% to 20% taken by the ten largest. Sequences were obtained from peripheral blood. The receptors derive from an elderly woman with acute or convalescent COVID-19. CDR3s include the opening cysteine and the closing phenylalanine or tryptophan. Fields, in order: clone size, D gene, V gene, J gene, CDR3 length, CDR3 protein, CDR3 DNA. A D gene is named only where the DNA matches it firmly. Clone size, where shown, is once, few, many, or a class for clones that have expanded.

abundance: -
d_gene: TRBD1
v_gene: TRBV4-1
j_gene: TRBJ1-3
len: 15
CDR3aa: CASSQLSRGDDTIYF
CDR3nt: TGCGCCAGCAGCCAGCTTTCCAGGGGGGACGACACCATATATTTT

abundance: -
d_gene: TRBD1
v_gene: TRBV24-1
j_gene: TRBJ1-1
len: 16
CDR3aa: CATSDGMARGKPEAFF
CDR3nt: TGTGCCACCAGTGACGGGATGGCCAGGGGGAAGCCTGAAGCTTTCTTT

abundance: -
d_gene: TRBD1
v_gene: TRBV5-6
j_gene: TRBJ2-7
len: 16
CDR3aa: CASSSLAGGSTYEQYF
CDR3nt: TGTGCCAGCAGCTCCCTTGCAGGGGGCTCAACCTACGAGCAGTACTTC

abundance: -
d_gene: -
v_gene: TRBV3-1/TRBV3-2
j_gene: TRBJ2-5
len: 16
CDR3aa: CASSRALSGTWETQYF
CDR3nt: TGTGCCAGCAGCCGAGCCCTCAGCGGCACCTGGGAGACCCAGTACTTC

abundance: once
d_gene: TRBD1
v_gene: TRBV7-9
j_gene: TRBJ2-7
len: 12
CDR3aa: CATGQGAYEQYF
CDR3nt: TGTGCCACTGGACAGGGGGCATACGAGCAGTACTTC

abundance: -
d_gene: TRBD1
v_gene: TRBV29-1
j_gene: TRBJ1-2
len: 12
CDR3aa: CSAGTGTYGYTF
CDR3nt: TGCAGCGCAGGGACAGGCACCTATGGCTACACCTTC

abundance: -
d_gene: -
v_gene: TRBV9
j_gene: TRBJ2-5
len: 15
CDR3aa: CASPPRTVRRETQYF
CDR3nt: TGTGCCTCCCCCCCCCGGACAGTAAGGAGGGAGACCCAGTACTTC

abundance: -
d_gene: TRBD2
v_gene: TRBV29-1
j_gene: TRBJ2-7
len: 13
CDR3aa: CSAHTSGDYEQYF
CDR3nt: TGCAGCGCCCATACTAGCGGGGACTACGAGCAGTACTTC

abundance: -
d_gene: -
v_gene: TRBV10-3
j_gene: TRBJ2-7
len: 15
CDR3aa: CAISEGRQGTYEQYF
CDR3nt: TGTGCCATCAGTGAGGGGAGGCAGGGTACCTACGAGCAGTACTTC

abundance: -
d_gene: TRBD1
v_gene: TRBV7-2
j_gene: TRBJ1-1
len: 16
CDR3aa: CASSLKGTGGNTEAFF
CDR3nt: TGTGCCAGCAGCCTAAAAGGGACAGGGGGGAACACTGAAGCTTTCTTT

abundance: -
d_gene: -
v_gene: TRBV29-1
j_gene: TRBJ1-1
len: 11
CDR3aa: CSVSRVTEAFF
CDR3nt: TGCAGCGTCTCCAGGGTCACTGAAGCTTTCTTT

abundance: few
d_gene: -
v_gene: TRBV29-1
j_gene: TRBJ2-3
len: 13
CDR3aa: CSVRRGGTDTQYF
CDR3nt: TGCAGCGTCCGCAGGGGAGGGACAGATACGCAGTATTTT

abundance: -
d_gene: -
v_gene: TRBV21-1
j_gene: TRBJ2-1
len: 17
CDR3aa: CASSEKGTGETYNEQFF
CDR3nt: TGTGCCAGCAGCGAAAAAGGGACAGGGGAAACCTACAATGAGCAGTTCTTC

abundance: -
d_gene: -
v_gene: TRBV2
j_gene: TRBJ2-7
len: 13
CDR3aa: CASSSVGGHEQYF
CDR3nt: TGTGCCAGCAGCTCCGTTGGGGGCCACGAGCAGTACTTC

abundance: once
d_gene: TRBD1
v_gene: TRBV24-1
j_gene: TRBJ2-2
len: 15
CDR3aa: CATKGTGGDTGELFF
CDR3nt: TGTGCCACCAAGGGGACAGGGGGCGACACCGGGGAGCTGTTTTTT

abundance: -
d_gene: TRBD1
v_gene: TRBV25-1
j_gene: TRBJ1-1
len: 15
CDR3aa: CASSDPRGLGTEAFF
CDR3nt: TGTGCCAGCAGTGATCCGAGGGGGCTCGGCACTGAAGCTTTCTTT

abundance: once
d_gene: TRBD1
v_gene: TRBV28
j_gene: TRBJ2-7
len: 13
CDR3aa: CASSRTGVYEQYF
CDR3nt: TGTGCCAGCAGCCGGACAGGCGTCTACGAGCAGTACTTC

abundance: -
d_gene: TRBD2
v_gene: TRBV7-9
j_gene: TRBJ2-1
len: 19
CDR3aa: CASSLGSLTSGGPRNEQFF
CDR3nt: TGTGCCAGCAGCTTAGGGTCCTTGACTAGCGGGGGACCGCGGAATGAGCAGTTCTTC

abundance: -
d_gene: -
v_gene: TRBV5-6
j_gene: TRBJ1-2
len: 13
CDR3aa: CASRPLQGVGYTF
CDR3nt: TGTGCCAGCAGACCGCTACAGGGAGTTGGCTACACCTTC

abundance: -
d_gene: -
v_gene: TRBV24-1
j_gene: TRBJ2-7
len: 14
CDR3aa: CATSDPGESYEQYF
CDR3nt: TGTGCCACCAGTGATCCCGGGGAAAGCTACGAGCAGTACTTC

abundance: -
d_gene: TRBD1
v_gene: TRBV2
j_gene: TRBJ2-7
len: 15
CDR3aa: CASSGRDRGSYEQYF
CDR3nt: TGTGCCAGCAGCGGCCGGGACAGGGGTTCCTACGAGCAGTACTTC

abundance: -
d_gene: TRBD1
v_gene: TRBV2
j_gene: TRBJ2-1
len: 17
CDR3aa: CASSDPLSQGAYNEQFF
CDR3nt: TGTGCCAGCAGTGATCCGTTATCCCAGGGGGCATACAATGAGCAGTTCTTC

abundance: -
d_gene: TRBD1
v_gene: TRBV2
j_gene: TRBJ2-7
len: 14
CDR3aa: CASSGDRGGHEQYF
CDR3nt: TGTGCCAGCAGTGGGGACAGGGGGGGCCACGAGCAGTACTTC

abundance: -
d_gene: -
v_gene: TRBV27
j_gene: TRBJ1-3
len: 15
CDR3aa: CASSLSQGSGNTIYF
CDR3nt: TGTGCCAGCAGTTTATCTCAGGGAAGTGGAAACACCATATATTTT

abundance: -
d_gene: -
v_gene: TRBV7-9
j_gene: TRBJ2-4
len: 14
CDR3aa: CASSLALLGSIQYF
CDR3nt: TGTGCCAGCAGCTTAGCGTTATTGGGGAGCATTCAGTACTTC